This T cell receptor (beta chain) was sequenced in a study of response to subunit inactivated influenza vaccine. TCRdb re-called the RT-PCR reads with MiXCR, one entry per CDR3 protein. The repertoire holds some 500,000 distinct CDR3 sequences, with 16% as singletons. The receptor comes from a man aged 50 to 69 who received an inactivated influenza vaccine. The sample in question was CD4+ T cells sorted from PBMCs, obtained less than 25 months after vaccination.

The DNA for the CDR3 is TGTGCCAGCACCATACAGGGGTTTGAGCAGTTCTTC. It yields the protein CASTIQGFEQFF. The chain is built from TRBV2 and TRBJ2-1; TRBD1 agrees at 7 bases. CDR1 and CDR2 (germline): SNHLY, FYNNEI. V lost 7 bases, J lost 9 bases, and 6 bases stayed unmatched. The CDR3 covers 12 residues. The full variable domain, with the rest looked up from reference TRBV2 and TRBJ2-1, is EPEVTQTPSHQVTQMGQEVILRCVPISNHLYFYWYRQILGQKVEFLVSFYNNEISEKSEIFDDQFSVERPDGSNFTLKIRSTKLEDSAMYFCASTIQGFEQFFGPGTRLTVL.